A selection of T cell receptor beta chains follows, all from one sample in a study of vaccination and CD4 T cells after COVID-19. TCRdb re-analysed the PCR reads in MiXCR, keeping a single row per CDR3 protein. The profile covers 16,000 or so distinct CDR3 sequences, with 51% appearing a single time and less than 15% taken by the ten largest. These receptors have no identified antigens. Sequenced input: CD4+ T cells from blood, cultured in vitro. These receptors were collected from a human donor who had recovered from COVID-19. CDR3s include the opening cysteine and the closing phenylalanine or tryptophan. A D gene is named only where the DNA matches it firmly. Rows may omit the clone size; those that give it use once, few, many or a size class.

j_call clone_size v_call d_call cdr3_aa cdr3_nt
TRBJ2-1 NA TRBV4-2 NA CASSQDRAYNEQFF TGTGCCAGCAGCCAAGATCGGGCTTACAATGAGCAGTTCTTC
TRBJ2-3 NA TRBV29-1 TRBD2 CSFGGNTDTQYF TGCAGCTTCGGGGGGAACACAGATACGCAGTATTTT
TRBJ1-3 NA TRBV7-3 TRBD1 CASSPGTGGFGNTIYF TGTGCCAGCAGTCCCGGGACAGGGGGTTTCGGAAACACCATATATTTT
TRBJ1-6 NA TRBV20-1 NA CSAPGVGSIHNSPLHF TGCAGTGCGCCCGGGGTGGGGTCTATCCATAATTCACCCCTCCACTTT
TRBJ1-1 NA TRBV2 NA CASSELRALAEAFF TGTGCCAGCAGTGAACTCCGAGCGCTGGCTGAAGCTTTCTTT
TRBJ1-2 NA TRBV5-1 TRBD1 CASSLQGALYGYTF TGCGCCAGCTCACTACAGGGGGCCCTCTATGGCTACACCTTC
TRBJ1-2 NA TRBV6-1 NA CASSLDIVGGYTF TGTGCCAGCAGCCTTGACATCGTCGGCGGCTACACCTTC
TRBJ1-1 NA TRBV6-1 NA CASSTGTAVAFF TGTGCCAGCTCCACGGGAACAGCGGTGGCTTTCTTT
TRBJ1-2 few TRBV6-1 NA CASSAQGPGIKYTF TGTGCCAGCAGTGCTCAGGGGCCCGGGATTAAGTACACCTTC
TRBJ2-7 once TRBV2 NA CASSERDGTVYF TGTGCCAGCAGTGAAAGGGACGGCACCGTGTACTTC
TRBJ2-3 few TRBV11-2 NA CASSFRGAGKTDTQYF TGTGCCAGCAGCTTTAGGGGGGCGGGAAAGACAGATACGCAGTATTTT
TRBJ1-1 large TRBV19 NA CASSIRENTEAFF TGTGCCAGTAGTATTAGAGAGAACACTGAAGCTTTCTTT
TRBJ2-1 NA TRBV7-8 TRBD1 CASSLLRGTLNEQFF TGTGCCAGCAGCTTACTCAGGGGGACCTTGAATGAGCAGTTCTTC
TRBJ1-2 NA TRBV12-3/TRBV12-4 NA CASRAGAYGYTF TGTGCCAGCAGGGCAGGGGCCTATGGCTACACCTTC
TRBJ1-1 few TRBV14 TRBD1 CASSQYRDSTEAFF TGTGCCAGCAGCCAGTACCGGGACAGCACTGAAGCTTTCTTT
TRBJ1-2 medium-sized TRBV6-5 NA CASSFGGGYTF TGTGCCAGCAGTTTCGGAGGTGGCTACACCTTC
TRBJ1-5 NA TRBV5-1 NA CASSPGPARNQPQHF TGCGCCAGCAGCCCAGGACCGGCCCGGAATCAGCCCCAGCATTTT
TRBJ2-7 few TRBV6-1 NA CASREWGAYEQYF TGTGCCAGCAGAGAGTGGGGGGCCTACGAGCAGTACTTC
TRBJ2-3 NA TRBV12-3/TRBV12-4 TRBD2 CASSLGRGVRTDTQYF TGTGCCAGCAGTTTGGGGCGGGGGGTTAGGACAGATACGCAGTATTTT
TRBJ2-7 NA TRBV7-2 TRBD2 CASSPQRGYEQYF TGTGCCAGCAGCCCCCAGCGGGGCTACGAGCAGTACTTC
TRBJ1-5 NA TRBV6-1 NA CASSGAGVSNQPQHF TGTGCCAGCAGTGGGGCAGGGGTTAGCAATCAGCCCCAGCATTTT
TRBJ2-7 few TRBV19 NA CASSPLGAPSPYEQYF TGTGCCAGTAGTCCCCTAGGGGCACCGAGTCCCTACGAGCAGTACTTC
TRBJ1-5 few TRBV6-2/TRBV6-3 TRBD1 CASSPWDRVNQPQHF TGTGCCAGCAGTCCTTGGGACAGGGTAAATCAGCCCCAGCATTTT
TRBJ1-1 NA TRBV30 NA CAWSVEKNTEAFF TGTGCCTGGAGTGTAGAGAAGAACACTGAAGCTTTCTTT
TRBJ1-1 NA TRBV20-1 NA CSASVNTEAFF TGCAGTGCTAGTGTGAACACTGAAGCTTTCTTT
TRBJ1-1 NA TRBV6-1 TRBD1 CASSQRGTGNTEAFF TGTGCCAGCAGCCAGAGAGGGACAGGAAACACTGAAGCTTTCTTT
TRBJ1-1 NA TRBV28 NA CASSQTGTEAFF TGTGCCAGCAGCCAAACAGGGACTGAAGCTTTCTTT
TRBJ2-5 few TRBV6-2/TRBV6-3 TRBD2 CASSYWGSGRSQYF TGTGCCAGCAGTTACTGGGGTAGCGGGAGATCCCAGTACTTC
TRBJ1-1 few TRBV20-1 NA CSARGGGTEAFF TGCAGTGCTAGGGGCGGGGGCACTGAAGCTTTCTTT
TRBJ2-3 NA TRBV6-2/TRBV6-3 TRBD2 CASSLGGRAADTQYF TGTGCCAGCAGTCTGGGCGGGAGGGCGGCAGATACGCAGTATTTT
TRBJ2-1 NA TRBV12-3/TRBV12-4 TRBD2 CASTSRALAGGHNEQFF TGTGCCAGCACCTCGCGAGCCCTAGCGGGAGGCCACAATGAGCAGTTCTTC
TRBJ2-5 once TRBV6-2/TRBV6-3 TRBD2 CASRESGAMRETQYF TGTGCCAGCAGAGAGAGCGGGGCCATGAGGGAGACCCAGTACTTC
TRBJ2-7 NA TRBV5-1 NA CASSSRGGSPYEQYF TGCGCCAGCAGCTCCCGCGGGGGCTCTCCCTACGAGCAGTACTTC
TRBJ1-2 once TRBV5-4 NA CASSLEAGQRGYTF TGTGCCAGCAGCTTGGAAGCCGGACAAAGGGGCTACACCTTC
TRBJ1-4 NA TRBV7-2 NA CASSLGGLGRLGEKLFF TGTGCCAGCAGCTTAGGGGGTTTGGGGAGGCTAGGTGAAAAACTGTTTTTT